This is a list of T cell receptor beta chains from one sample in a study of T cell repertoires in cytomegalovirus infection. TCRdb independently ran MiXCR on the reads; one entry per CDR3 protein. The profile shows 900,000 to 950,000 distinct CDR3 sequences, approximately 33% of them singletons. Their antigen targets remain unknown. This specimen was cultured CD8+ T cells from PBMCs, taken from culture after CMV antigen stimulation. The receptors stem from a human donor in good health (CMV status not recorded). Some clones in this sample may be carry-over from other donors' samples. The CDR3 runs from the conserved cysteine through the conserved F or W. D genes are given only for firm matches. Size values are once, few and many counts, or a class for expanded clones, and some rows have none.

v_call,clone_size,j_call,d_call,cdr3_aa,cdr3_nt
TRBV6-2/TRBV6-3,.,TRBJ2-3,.,CASSNREQPTDTQYF,TGTGCCAGCAGCAACAGAGAACAACCCACAGATACGCAGTATTTT
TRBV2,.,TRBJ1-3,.,CVSSRTGESGNTIYF,TGTGTCAGCAGTCGAACCGGGGAGTCTGGAAACACCATATATTTT
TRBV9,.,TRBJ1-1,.,CASSVGGVNTEAFF,TGTGCCAGCAGCGTAGGGGGGGTTAACACTGAAGCTTTCTTT
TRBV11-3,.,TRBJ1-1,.,CASSFWGDTEASF,TGTGCCAGCAGCTTTTGGGGGGACACTGAAGCTTCCTTT
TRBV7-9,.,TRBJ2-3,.,CASSSSIDTQYF,TGTGCCAGCAGCTCCAGTATAGATACGCAGTATTTT
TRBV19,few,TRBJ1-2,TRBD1,CASSPQGAQGYTF,TGTGCCAGTAGTCCACAGGGGGCGCAAGGCTACACCTTC
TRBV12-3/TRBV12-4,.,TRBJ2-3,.,CASSLVPPDTDTQYF,TGTGCCAGCAGTTTAGTCCCCCCGGACACAGATACGCAGTATTTT
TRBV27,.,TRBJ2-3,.,CASSFSNLGSTDTQYF,TGTGCCAGCAGTTTTTCAAATTTGGGTAGTACAGATACGCAGTATTTT
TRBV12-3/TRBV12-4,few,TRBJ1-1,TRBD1,CASSPATGDTEAFF,TGTGCCAGCAGTCCGGCTACAGGGGACACTGAAGCTTTCTTT
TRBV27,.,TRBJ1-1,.,CASSFQADGTEAFF,TGTGCCAGCAGCTTCCAGGCCGATGGTACTGAAGCTTTCTTT
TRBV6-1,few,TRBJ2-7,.,CASSEGAFREQYF,TGTGCCAGCAGTGAAGGAGCTTTCAGGGAGCAGTACTTC
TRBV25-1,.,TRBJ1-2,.,CASNPGNGYTF,TGTGCCAGCAACCCCGGTAATGGCTACACCTTC
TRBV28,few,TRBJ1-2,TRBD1,CASSLRTGFPFPF,TGTGCCAGCAGTTTACGGACAGGATTTCCATTCCCCTTC
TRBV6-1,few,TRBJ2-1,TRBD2,CASSVTRGYEQFF,TGTGCCAGCAGTGTAACGCGGGGGTATGAGCAGTTCTTC
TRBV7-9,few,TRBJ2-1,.,CASTGQTHRLAKGLYNEQFF,TGTGCCAGCACGGGACAGACCCACAGACTAGCGAAGGGGCTCTACAATGAGCAGTTCTTC
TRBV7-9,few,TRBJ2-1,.,CASSLANHEQFF,TGTGCCAGCAGCTTAGCGAATCATGAGCAGTTCTTC
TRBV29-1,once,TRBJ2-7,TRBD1,CSVDPGTGTYEQYF,TGCAGCGTTGATCCTGGGACAGGCACCTACGAGCAGTACTTC
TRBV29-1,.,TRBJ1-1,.,CSVGITEAFF,TGCAGCGTTGGCATCACTGAAGCTTTCTTT
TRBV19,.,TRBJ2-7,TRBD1,CASSIGTDLPYEQYF,TGTGCCAGTAGTATCGGGACAGATCTCCCCTACGAGCAGTACTTC
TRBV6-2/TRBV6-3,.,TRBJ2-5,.,CASEDAETQYF,TGTGCCAGCGAGGACGCCGAGACCCAGTACTTC
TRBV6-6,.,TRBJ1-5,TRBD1,CASSYGTGLDGQPQHF,TGTGCCAGCAGTTACGGGACAGGGTTGGACGGTCAGCCCCAGCATTTT
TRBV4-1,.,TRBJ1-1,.,CASRREQGLNTEAFF,TGCGCCAGCAGGAGAGAACAGGGTCTGAACACTGAAGCTTTCTTT
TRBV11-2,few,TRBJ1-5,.,CASSLLGDHSNQPQHF,TGTGCCAGCAGCTTATTAGGAGACCATAGCAATCAGCCCCAGCATTTT
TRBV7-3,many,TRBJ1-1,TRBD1,CASSLGGTGGTEAFF,TGTGCCAGCAGCTTAGGTGGGACAGGGGGCACTGAAGCTTTCTTT
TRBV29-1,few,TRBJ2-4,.,CSVRHDPRIQYF,TGCAGCGTAAGGCATGATCCCCGAATTCAGTACTTC
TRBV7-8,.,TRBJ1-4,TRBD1,CASSVTGTGYEKLFF,TGTGCCAGCAGCGTCACCGGGACAGGGTATGAAAAACTGTTTTTT
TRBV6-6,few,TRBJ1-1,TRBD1,CASRSRGTNTEAFF,TGTGCCAGCAGATCCAGGGGGACGAACACTGAAGCTTTCTTT
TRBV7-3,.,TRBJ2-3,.,CASSPPETNTQYF,TGTGCCAGCAGCCCCCCAGAGACGAATACGCAGTATTTT
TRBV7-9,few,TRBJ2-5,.,CASSPWALASRQETQYF,TGTGCCAGCAGCCCATGGGCCTTGGCCTCCCGGCAAGAGACCCAGTACTTC
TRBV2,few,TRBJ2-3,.,CASSARPPTTDTQYF,TGTGCCAGCAGTGCCCGGCCTCCAACAACTGATACGCAGTATTTT
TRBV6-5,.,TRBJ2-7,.,CASSYRGDEQYF,TGTGCCAGCAGTTATCGCGGGGACGAGCAGTACTTC
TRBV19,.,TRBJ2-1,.,CASSIEGWTTDNEQFF,TGTGCCAGTAGTATCGAAGGGTGGACAACCGACAATGAGCAGTTCTTC
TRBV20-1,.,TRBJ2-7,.,CSAIQEKRAYEQYF,TGCAGTGCTATACAGGAAAAGAGAGCCTACGAGCAGTACTTC
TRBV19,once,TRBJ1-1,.,CASSIGSMSTEAFF,TGTGCCAGTAGTATAGGGTCCATGAGCACTGAAGCTTTCTTT
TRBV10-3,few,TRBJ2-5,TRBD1,CAISDYHRDRQETQYF,TGTGCCATCAGTGATTACCACAGGGACAGACAAGAGACCCAGTACTTC
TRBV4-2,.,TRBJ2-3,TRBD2,CASSPLGLADSTDTQYF,TGTGCCAGCAGCCCTTTAGGACTAGCCGACAGCACAGATACGCAGTATTTT
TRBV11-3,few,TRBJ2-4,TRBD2,CASSSGRGAKNIQYF,TGTGCCAGCAGCTCAGGGAGGGGAGCCAAAAACATTCAGTACTTC
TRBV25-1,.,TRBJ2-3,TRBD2,CASSELGDYTDTQYF,TGTGCCAGCAGTGAATTGGGGGACTACACAGATACGCAGTATTTT
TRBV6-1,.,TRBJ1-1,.,CASSEVGMNTEAFF,TGTGCCAGCAGTGAGGTGGGCATGAACACTGAAGCTTTCTTT
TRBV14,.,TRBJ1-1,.,CASSPISSSTEAFF,TGTGCCAGCAGCCCGATCTCAAGTAGCACTGAAGCTTTCTTT
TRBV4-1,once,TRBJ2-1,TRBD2,CASSQVPSGGGREQFF,TGCGCCAGCAGCCAAGTCCCCAGCGGGGGGGGGCGGGAGCAGTTCTTC
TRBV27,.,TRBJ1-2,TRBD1,CASSPWDSGSYGYTF,TGTGCCAGCAGTCCCTGGGACAGTGGGAGCTATGGCTACACCTTC
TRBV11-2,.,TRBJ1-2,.,CASSLRLSEPIYGYTF,TGTGCCAGCAGCTTAAGATTGTCAGAACCCATCTATGGCTACACCTTC
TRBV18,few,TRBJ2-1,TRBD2,CASSPGRANEQFF,TGTGCCAGCTCACCGGGGAGGGCCAATGAGCAGTTCTTC
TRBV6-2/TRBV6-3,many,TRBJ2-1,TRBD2,CASSSSSGGYEQFF,TGTGCCAGCAGTTCTTCTAGCGGGGGTTATGAGCAGTTCTTC
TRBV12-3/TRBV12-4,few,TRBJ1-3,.,CASSFRTDSTGNTIYF,TGTGCCAGCAGTTTCCGTACGGACAGCACTGGAAACACCATATATTTT
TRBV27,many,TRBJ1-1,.,CASSLAQNTEAFF,TGTGCCAGCAGCTTAGCACAGAACACTGAAGCTTTCTTT
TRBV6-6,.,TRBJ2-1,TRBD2,CASSFLAVNYNEQFF,TGTGCCAGCAGTTTCCTAGCGGTTAACTACAATGAGCAGTTCTTC
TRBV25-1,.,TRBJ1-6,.,CASSELNTDSPLHF,TGTGCCAGCAGTGAATTAAACACCGATTCACCCCTCCACTTT
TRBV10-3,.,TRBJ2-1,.,CATTSGTSYNEQFF,TGTGCCACCACTAGTGGGACCTCCTACAATGAGCAGTTCTTC
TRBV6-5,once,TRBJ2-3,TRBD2,CASSYGISGGPADTQYF,TGTGCCAGCAGTTACGGGATTAGCGGGGGGCCCGCAGATACGCAGTATTTT